This paragraph covers one TCR beta chain sequence. The data are from a study of blood T cell repertoires in COVID-19. Study-level background: Samples representing acute and convalescent COVID-19 were sourced from the United States, Italy and Spain. Nucleic acid was either cDNA or gDNA, and it came from T cells, B-cell-depleted T cells, or PBMCs.

J gave up 10 bases and V 5 bases, and 9 bases lay outside the gene matches. The CDR3 is made up of 15 amino acids. Germline CDR1 SEHNR, CDR2 FQNEAQ (reference sequence). Under the authors' procedure: Estimates of nucleated cell counts were drawn from the amplification of reference gene primers. Generated by immunoSEQ multiplex PCR, the TCRdb table keeps only in-frame clones and is missing some. The V and J calls and the clone size are those of that table, but D and trimming were determined from the DNA. Counted here are around 130,000 clones, 84% occurring once; the ten biggest clones make up 3% to 3.5%. Participants were aged about 18 to 100 years from around 26 US areas.

The chain has TRBV7-9 and TRBJ2-1, with 12 bases aligning to TRBD2. This clonotype was obtained from a woman between 45 and 60 years old with acute COVID-19. The sequenced sample consisted of PBMCs or T cells enriched from blood (not recorded which). The CDR3 region has the DNA TGTGCCAGCAGCCTAGAGACTAGCGGGAGTTACGAGCAGTTCTTC. This translates into CASSLETSGSYEQFF.